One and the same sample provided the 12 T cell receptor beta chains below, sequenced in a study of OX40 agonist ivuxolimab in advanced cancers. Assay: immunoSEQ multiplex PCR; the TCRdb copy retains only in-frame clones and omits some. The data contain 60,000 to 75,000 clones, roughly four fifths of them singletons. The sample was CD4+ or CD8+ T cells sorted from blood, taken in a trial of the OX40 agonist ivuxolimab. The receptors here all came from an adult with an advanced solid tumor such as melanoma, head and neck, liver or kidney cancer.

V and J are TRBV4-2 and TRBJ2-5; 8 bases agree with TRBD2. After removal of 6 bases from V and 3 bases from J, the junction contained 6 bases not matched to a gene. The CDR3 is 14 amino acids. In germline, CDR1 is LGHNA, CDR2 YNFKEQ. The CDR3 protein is CASSQGTSKETQYF. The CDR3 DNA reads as TGTGCCAGCAGTCAGGGGACTAGTAAAGAGACCCAGTACTTC.

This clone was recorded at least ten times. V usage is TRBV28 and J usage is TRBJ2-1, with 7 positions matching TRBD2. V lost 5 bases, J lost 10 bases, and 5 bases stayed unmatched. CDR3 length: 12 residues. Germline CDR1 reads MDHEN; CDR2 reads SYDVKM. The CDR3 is CASSPQGGEQFF. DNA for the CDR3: TGTGCCAGCAGTCCCCAGGGAGGGGAGCAGTTCTTC.

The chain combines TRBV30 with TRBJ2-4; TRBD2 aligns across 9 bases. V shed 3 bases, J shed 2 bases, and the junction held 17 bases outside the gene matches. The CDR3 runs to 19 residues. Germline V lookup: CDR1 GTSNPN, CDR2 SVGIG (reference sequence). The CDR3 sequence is CAWSMRGLAGKISKNIQYF. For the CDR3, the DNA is TGTGCCTGGAGCATGCGAGGGCTAGCGGGGAAAATATCCAAAAACATTCAGTACTTC.

The DNA of the CDR3 is TGTGCCAGCTCACCGGGAGACATAGGTGGCTACACCTTC. Residues: CASSPGDIGGYTF. V is TRBV18 and J is TRBJ1-2; D gene uncertain. Trimming removed 3 bases from V and 7 bases from J, with 12 bases in between. The CDR3 covers 13 residues. CDR1 is KGHSH and CDR2 is LQKENI in the germline V gene.

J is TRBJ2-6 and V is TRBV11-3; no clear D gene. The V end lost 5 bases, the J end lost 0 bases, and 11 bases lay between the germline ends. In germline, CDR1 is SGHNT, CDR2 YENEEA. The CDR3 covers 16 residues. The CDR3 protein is CASSLGPSSGANVLTF. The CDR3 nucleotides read TGTGCCAGCAGCCTAGGTCCTAGCTCTGGGGCCAACGTCCTGACTTTC.

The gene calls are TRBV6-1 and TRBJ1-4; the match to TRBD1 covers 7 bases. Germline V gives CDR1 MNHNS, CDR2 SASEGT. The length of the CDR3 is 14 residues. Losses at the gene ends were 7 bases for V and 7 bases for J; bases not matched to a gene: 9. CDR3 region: CASTLNRGGEKLFF. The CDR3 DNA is TGTGCCAGCACCCTAAACAGGGGTGGTGAAAAACTGTTTTTT.

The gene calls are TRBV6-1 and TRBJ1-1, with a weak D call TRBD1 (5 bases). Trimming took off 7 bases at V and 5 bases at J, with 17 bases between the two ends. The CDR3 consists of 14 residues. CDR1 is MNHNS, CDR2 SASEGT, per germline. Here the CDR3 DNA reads TGTGCCAGCAACGAACCTACAGGTGGGACTGAAGCTTTCTTT. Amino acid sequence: CASNEPTGGTEAFF.

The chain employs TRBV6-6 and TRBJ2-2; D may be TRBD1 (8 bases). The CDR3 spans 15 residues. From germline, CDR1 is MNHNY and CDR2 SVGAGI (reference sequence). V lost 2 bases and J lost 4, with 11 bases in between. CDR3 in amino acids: CASSYTGGGTGELFF. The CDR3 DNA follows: TGTGCCAGCAGTTACACAGGGGGGGGCACCGGGGAGCTGTTTTTT.

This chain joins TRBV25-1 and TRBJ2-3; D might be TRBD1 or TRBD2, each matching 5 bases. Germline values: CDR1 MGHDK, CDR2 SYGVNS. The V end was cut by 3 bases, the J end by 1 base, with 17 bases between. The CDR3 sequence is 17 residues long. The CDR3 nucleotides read TGTGCCAGCAGTGAGGGGTCTTTGGGGACCCGCACAGATACGCAGTATTTT. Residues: CASSEGSLGTRTDTQYF.

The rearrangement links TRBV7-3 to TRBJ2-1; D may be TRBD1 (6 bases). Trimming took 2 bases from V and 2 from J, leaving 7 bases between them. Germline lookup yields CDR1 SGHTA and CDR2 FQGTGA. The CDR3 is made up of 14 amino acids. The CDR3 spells CASSLSGAYNEQFF. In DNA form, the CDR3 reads TGTGCCAGCAGCTTATCAGGGGCCTACAATGAGCAGTTCTTC. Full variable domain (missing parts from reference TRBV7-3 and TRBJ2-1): GAGVSQTPSNKVTEKGKYVELRCDPISGHTALYWYRQSLGQGPEFLIYFQGTGAADDSGLPNDRFFAVRPEGSVSTLKIQRTERGDSAVYLCASSLSGAYNEQFFGPGTRLTVL.

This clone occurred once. The CDR3 coding sequence is TGTGCCAGCAGCCCCGGGGGAGGGGCGCGGTACGAGCAGTACTTC. The encoded protein is CASSPGGGARYEQYF. The chain is built from TRBV11-3 and TRBJ2-7; 7 nucleotides match TRBD2. There are 15 residues in the CDR3. V gave up 5 bases and J gave up 4 bases; unmatched junction bases: 11. Germline V lookup: CDR1 SGHNT, CDR2 YENEEA. Based on the CDR3 plus reference TRBV11-3 and TRBJ2-7, the full variable domain is EAGVVQSPRYKIIEKKQPVAFWCNPISGHNTLYWYLQNLGQGPELLIRYENEEAVDDSQLPKDRFSAERLKGVDSTLKIQPAELGDSAVYLCASSPGGGARYEQYFGPGTRLTVT.

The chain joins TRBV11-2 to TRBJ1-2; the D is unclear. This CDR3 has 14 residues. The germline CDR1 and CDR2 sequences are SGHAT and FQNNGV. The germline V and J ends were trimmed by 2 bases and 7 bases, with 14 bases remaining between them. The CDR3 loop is CASSLTPTDSGYTF. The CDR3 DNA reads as TGTGCCAGCAGCTTAACACCAACGGATTCTGGCTACACCTTC.